The rows below give T cell receptor beta chains drawn from one sample of a study of cytomegalovirus exposure and HLA in healthy donors. This table comes from immunoSEQ multiplex PCR, and its TCRdb copy is limited to in-frame clones, with some not included. This table holds 130,000 or so clones, around four fifths found once. Sequencing was performed on PBMCs. These receptor sequences come from a woman in her fifties or sixties in good health and CMV-seropositive. CDR3s include the opening cysteine and the closing phenylalanine or tryptophan. Each record gives: J gene, V gene, CDR3 length, CDR3 protein.

TRBJ2-5	TRBV28	15	CASSSLSTVEKTQYF
TRBJ2-3	TRBV18	14	CASSPDRRTDTQYF
TRBJ2-1	TRBV4-2	15	CASAPGLAGINEQFF
TRBJ2-2	TRBV13	18	CASSRPGHPQINTGELFF
TRBJ2-1	TRBV4-1	14	CASSQELSLIEQFF
TRBJ1-1	TRBV5-1	14	CASKGQGENTEAFF
TRBJ2-5	TRBV29-1	12	CSVFKQRETQYF
TRBJ2-1	TRBV4-1	17	CASSQDVQRGAYNEQFF
NA	TRBV5-6	14	CASSLGLDYYEQYF
TRBJ2-7	TRBV6-1	14	CASSEKGVSYEQYF
TRBJ2-3	TRBV7-9	18	CASSFIETRGAPTDTQYF
TRBJ2-5	TRBV4-3	17	CASSQEASGGAGETQYF
TRBJ1-2	TRBV11-3	12	CASSKQGYGYTF
TRBJ2-7	TRBV7-8	17	CASSLGYTNRGQDEQYF
TRBJ1-2	TRBV5-1	14	CASSLAAGPYGYTF
TRBJ2-1	TRBV7-8	16	CASSPPRGFLYNEQFF
TRBJ2-7	TRBV28	13	CASSLQRGYEQYF
TRBJ1-1	TRBV13	14	CASSLQGGSTEAFF
TRBJ2-7	TRBV18	13	CASSPGQAEEQYF
TRBJ2-3	TRBV5-1	17	CASSFPAGGGLMYTQYF
TRBJ1-2	TRBV5-5	14	CASSVTGGGYGYTF
TRBJ1-1	TRBV27	13	CASSSTGTGGAFF
TRBJ1-1	TRBV19	14	CASSQQGPSTEAFF
TRBJ1-6	TRBV6-5	14	CASSPTSYNSPLHF
TRBJ1-2	TRBV7-9	15	CASSFQSLSVYGYTF
TRBJ1-5	TRBV19	15	CASSIKGGEYQPQHF
TRBJ2-1	TRBV29-1	17	CSVEDVYGTGVYNEQFF
TRBJ1-1	TRBV7-9	13	CASSLNRGTEAFF
TRBJ2-7	TRBV7-9	15	CASSLGAATSYEQYF
TRBJ1-5	TRBV7-9	17	CASSLAETGLGNQPQHF
TRBJ2-3	TRBV4-1	19	CASSPVRVASGSWTDTQYF
TRBJ1-5	TRBV27	15	CASSFDGRENQPQHF
TRBJ2-7	TRBV2	14	CASSWAGGSYEQYF
TRBJ1-1	TRBV2	13	CASGTGLVTEAFF
TRBJ2-7	TRBV7-8	18	CASSLGVGTGAFSYEQYF
TRBJ1-2	TRBV28	15	CASSLGAGDNYGYTF